Below, 27 T cell receptor beta chains from the same sample are listed, as sequenced in a study of blood T cell repertoires in COVID-19. The assay was immunoSEQ multiplex PCR, and TCRdb's table has in-frame clones only and misses some. The sample holds around 64,000 clones; approximately 90% are singletons and the top ten take roughly 1.7%. Sequenced sample: peripheral blood. The receptor set was obtained from a human donor in a cohort sampled during active COVID-19.

The chain uses TRBV4-2 and TRBJ1-2; 8 bases match TRBD1. Trimming cost V 0 bases and J 8 bases; bases outside gene matches: 5. CDR1 and CDR2 (germline): LGHNA, YNFKEQ. CDR3 size: 14 residues. As DNA, the CDR3 is TGTGCCAGCAGCCAAGATATGACAGGGGAGGGCTACACCTTC. Translated, it gives CASSQDMTGEGYTF.

On this clone itself: The same CDR3 arises from other DNA sequences in this sample as well. The chain combines TRBV27 with TRBJ2-7, with D perhaps matching TRBD1 (5 bases). CDR1 MNHEY and CDR2 SMNVEV come from the germline V gene (reference sequence). V was pared by 2 bases and J by 4 bases, with 9 bases between. This CDR3 has 13 residues. The CDR3, as DNA: TGTGCCAGCAGTTTAAGTAGGGGATACGAGCAGTACTTC. Protein product: CASSLSRGYEQYF.

A word on this clone: This sample also contains other DNA sequences that code for the same CDR3. The chain recombines TRBV19 with TRBJ2-2; TRBD2 might be the D (5 bases). CDR1 and CDR2 from the germline V gene are LNHDA and SQIVND (reference sequence). The CDR3 is 14 amino acids. The V and J ends lost 3 bases and 5 bases respectively, with 10 bases between them. The CDR3, as DNA: TGTGCCAGTAGTATCGCCCGGGGAACCGGGGAGCTGTTTTTT. Translating gives CASSIARGTGELFF.

The CDR3 here is CASSPDLAGEQETQYF. The CDR3 nucleotides read TGTGCCAGCAGCCCAGATTTAGCAGGGGAGCAAGAGACCCAGTACTTC. The genes are TRBV7-9 and TRBJ2-5, with D possibly being TRBD1 (6 bases). Germline V CDR1 and CDR2: SEHNR, FQNEAQ (reference sequence). CDR3 length: 16 residues. Trimming stripped 5 bases from V and 2 bases from J, with 18 bases between.

The chain joins TRBV6-5 to TRBJ2-1, with 11 bases identical to TRBD2. Losses at the gene ends were 0 bases for V and 9 bases for J; bases not matched to a gene: 7. The CDR3 has 16 amino acids. Germline V gives CDR1 MNHEY, CDR2 SVGAGI. The CDR3 region has the DNA TGTGCCAGCAGTTACTCGGAGACTAGCGGGAACAGTGAGCAGTTCTTC. Its translation: CASSYSETSGNSEQFF.

CDR3 nucleotide sequence: TGTGCCAGCAGTCCTACAGGGGGACTAGCGGGAGCGCAGACCCAGTACTTC. Encoded protein: CASSPTGGLAGAQTQYF. The chain is built from TRBV28 and TRBJ2-5; 14 nucleotides line up with TRBD2. CDR3 length: 17 residues. CDR1 MDHEN and CDR2 SYDVKM come from the germline V gene. With 5 bases clipped from V and 6 bases from J, the junction kept 11 bases outside the gene matches.

This clone was observed once. Here the CDR3 DNA reads TGTGCCAGCAGCTTAGCACCCCCGGGCGGGATTAATGAAAAACTGTTTTTT. It is translated as CASSLAPPGGINEKLFF. The chain carries TRBV7-2 and TRBJ1-4; D is undetermined. The CDR3 contains 17 residues. Germline CDR1 is SGHTA and CDR2 is FQGNSA. The V end was cut by 0 bases, the J end by 4 bases, with 15 bases between.

The V call is TRBV5-1, the J call TRBJ1-1; no definite D call. The germline V gene has CDR1 SGHRS and CDR2 YFSETQ. Trimming took off 1 base at V and 3 bases at J, with 7 bases between the two ends. The CDR3 contains 13 residues. Here the CDR3 reads CASSLSQYTEAFF. In DNA, the CDR3 is TGCGCCAGCAGCTTGTCACAGTACACTGAAGCTTTCTTT.

This clone has only one observation. This chain connects TRBV4-2 to TRBJ2-6, with D tentatively TRBD2 (5 bases). V lost 1 base and J 1 base, leaving 8 bases between the germline ends. The CDR3 totals 16 residues. CDR1 is LGHNA and CDR2 is YNFKEQ in the germline V gene. The CDR3 nucleotides read TGTGCCAGCAGCCAAGGTTCGGGGTCTGGGGCCAACGTCCTGACTTTC. Protein product: CASSQGSGSGANVLTF.

The chain recombines TRBV6-5 with TRBJ2-2; 9 bases match TRBD1. The length of the CDR3 is 14 residues. J gave up 3 bases and V 6 bases, and 2 bases lay outside the gene matches. Germline CDR1 reads MNHEY; CDR2 reads SVGAGI. CDR3 nucleotides: TGTGCCAGCAGGTGGACAGGGGACACCGGGGAGCTGTTTTTT. Translated, it gives CASRWTGDTGELFF.

This clone occurred a few times. This chain connects TRBV19 to TRBJ1-1; D ambiguous. Germline CDR1 and CDR2: LNHDA and SQIVND (reference sequence). Trimming shortened V by 4 bases and J by 0 bases, and 3 bases separated the two germline ends. This CDR3 is 12 amino acids long. CDR3: CASSNLNTEAFF. CDR3 bases: TGTGCCAGTAGTAACTTGAACACTGAAGCTTTCTTT.

The J gene is TRBJ2-1, the V gene TRBV20-1; 7 bases line up with TRBD2. The CDR3 consists of 15 residues. Trimming at V came to 3 bases and at J to 0 bases, leaving 5 bases not matched to a gene. Germline CDR1 DFQATT, CDR2 SNEGSKA (reference sequence). CDR3 nucleotide sequence: TGCAGTGCTAGTAGGGACTATAGCTCCTACAATGAGCAGTTCTTC. Its protein product is CSASRDYSSYNEQFF.

This CDR3 reads CASSIVLETYEQYF. Written as DNA, the CDR3 is TGTGCCAGTAGTATAGTTTTGGAGACCTACGAGCAGTACTTC. This rearrangement joins TRBV19 to TRBJ2-7; unclear D gene. Per the germline V gene, CDR1 is LNHDA and CDR2 is SQIVND (reference sequence). The V end lost 1 base, the J end lost 2 bases, and 9 bases lay between the germline ends. This CDR3 comprises 14 residues.

The V call is TRBV6-2 or TRBV6-3, the J call TRBJ2-7, with 7 bases lining up with TRBD2. The CDR3 loop spans 14 amino acids. Trimming at V came to 6 bases and at J to 2 bases, leaving 7 bases not matched to a gene. From germline, CDR1 is MNHEY and CDR2 SVGEGT. CDR3 coding DNA: TGTGCCAGCAGCCGGACTAGTCCGGCCTACGAGCAGTACTTC. It is translated as CASSRTSPAYEQYF.

This chain connects TRBV9 to TRBJ1-1; 7 bases line up with TRBD1. This CDR3 spans 17 amino acids. V was pared by 4 bases and J by 1 base, with 13 bases of the junction left unmatched. Germline V gene lookup returns CDR1 SGDLS and CDR2 YYNGEE. The CDR3 DNA follows: TGTGCCAGCAGCCCTCGGCAGGGGGACCTCAGGAACACTGAAGCTTTCTTT. Residues: CASSPRQGDLRNTEAFF. The complete variable domain, with remaining parts taken from reference TRBV9 and TRBJ1-1, reads DSGVTQTPKHLITATGQRVTLRCSPRSGDLSVYWYQQSLDQGLQFLIQYYNGEERAKGNILERFSAQQFPDLHSELNLSSLELGDSALYFCASSPRQGDLRNTEAFFGQGTRLTVV.

J is TRBJ2-7 and V is TRBV4-1, with a possible D match to TRBD1 (5 bases). Germline V CDR1 and CDR2: MGHRA, YSYEKL. The V and J ends lost 1 base and 5 bases respectively, with 15 bases between them. This CDR3 is 15 amino acids long. CDR3 DNA: TGCGCCAGCAGCCAAGCCCTAAAGGGGAACGACGAGCAGTACTTC. Protein product: CASSQALKGNDEQYF.

This chain connects TRBV7-2 to TRBJ1-1; D is undetermined. The CDR3 totals 13 residues. CDR1 SGHTA and CDR2 FQGNSA come from the germline V gene. V was trimmed by 3 bases and J by 0 bases, leaving 5 bases between them. The CDR3 DNA reads TGTGCCAGCAGCTTGGACTTGAACACTGAAGCTTTCTTT. The encoded protein is CASSLDLNTEAFF.

In nucleotides, the CDR3 is TGTGCCAGCAGCGGGACAGTAGTTAGCACAGATACGCAGTATTTT. Its protein is CASSGTVVSTDTQYF. The rearrangement links TRBV2 to TRBJ2-3, with 7 bases fitting TRBD1. From germline, CDR1 is SNHLY and CDR2 FYNNEI. With V trimmed by 6 bases and J by 0 bases, 6 bases remained unmatched. The CDR3 loop spans 15 amino acids.

V usage is TRBV7-9 and J usage is TRBJ1-3; D is perhaps TRBD1 (6 bases). Germline CDR1 and CDR2: SEHNR and FQNEAQ (reference sequence). CDR3 length: 14 amino acids. The V end was cut by 0 bases, the J end by 7 bases, with 10 bases between. CDR3 residues: CASSLARGANTIYF. CDR3 sequence (DNA): TGTGCCAGCAGCTTAGCCAGGGGAGCGAACACCATATATTTT.

The CDR3 spells CASSVTSGNNEQFF. The DNA of the CDR3 is TGTGCCAGTTCAGTGACTAGCGGAAACAATGAGCAGTTCTTC. The chain uses TRBV3-1 (or the pseudogene TRBV3-2) and TRBJ2-1, with 9 bases identical to TRBD2. Germline assignment: CDR1 LGHDT and CDR2 YNNKEL (reference sequence). The CDR3 extends over 14 amino acids. The junction had 8 bases not matched to a gene; V was cut back by 9 bases and J by 5 bases.

The chain combines TRBV5-6 with TRBJ2-7; D uncertain. This CDR3 is built from 13 residues. Germline V CDR1 and CDR2: SGHDT, YYEEEE. The V and J ends lost 4 bases and 3 bases respectively, with 11 bases between them. As DNA, the CDR3 is TGTGCCAGCAGCCTAACAGAATTCTACGAGCAGTACTTC. Translation gives CASSLTEFYEQYF.

In its sample, this clone was seen once. J is TRBJ2-3 and V is TRBV28, with 7 bases fitting TRBD2. J lost 2 bases, V lost 2 bases, and 19 bases had no gene match. Germline V CDR1 and CDR2: MDHEN, SYDVKM. This CDR3 region has 20 residues. CDR3 region: CASSLPDFRVAGVLTDTQYF. CDR3 bases: TGTGCCAGCAGTTTACCAGATTTCCGGGTAGCGGGTGTACTCACAGATACGCAGTATTTT.

This clone was seen once. The genes are TRBV27 and TRBJ2-1, with TRBD2 matching 11 bases. Trimming at V came to 6 bases and at J to 5 bases, leaving 12 bases not matched to a gene. CDR1 is MNHEY and CDR2 is SMNVEV in the germline V gene (reference sequence). The CDR3 contains 17 residues. Written as DNA, the CDR3 is TGTGCCAGCAGCCTGTTTCTAGCGGGAGGCCCCAACAATGAGCAGTTCTTC. It specifies CASSLFLAGGPNNEQFF.

CDR3 amino acids: CASSEAGVDTEAFF. The CDR3, as DNA: TGCGCCAGCAGTGAGGCAGGGGTGGACACTGAAGCTTTCTTT. The chain has TRBV10-1 and TRBJ1-1, with a possible D match to TRBD1 (6 bases). V was shortened by 2 bases and J by 3 bases, with 10 bases between the two germline ends. The length of the CDR3 is 14 residues. Per germline, CDR1 WNHNN and CDR2 SYGVQD (reference sequence).

The V and J genes are TRBV2 and TRBJ1-4; 7 nucleotides align to TRBD1. The germline V gene has CDR1 SNHLY and CDR2 FYNNEI. The CDR3 extends over 15 amino acids. V lost 4 bases to trimming and J lost 4 bases; unmatched junction nucleotides: 6. CDR3 residues: CASSVSTGNNEKLFF. The CDR3, as DNA: TGTGCCAGCAGTGTGTCGACAGGGAATAATGAAAAACTGTTTTTT.

V and J are TRBV27 and TRBJ2-2; D call uncertain. V shed 7 bases and J shed 6 bases, with 9 bases lying between them. The CDR3 spans 12 residues. Germline-derived CDR1 and CDR2 are MNHEY and SMNVEV (reference sequence). The CDR3 sequence is CASKLLPGELFF. In DNA form, the CDR3 reads TGTGCCAGCAAACTCCTCCCCGGGGAGCTGTTTTTT.

V and J are TRBV28 and TRBJ1-3, with D perhaps TRBD1 (5 bases). Trimming left V 3 bases short and J 1 base short, with 7 bases between. The germline V gene has CDR1 MDHEN and CDR2 SYDVKM. The CDR3 covers 14 residues. The CDR3 sequence: CASSLGGSGNTIYF. The DNA for the CDR3 is TGTGCCAGCAGTTTGGGGGGATCTGGAAACACCATATATTTT.